This T cell receptor (delta chain) was identified during a study of γδ T cells in repeated Plasmodium falciparum infection. Study-wide results and caveats: Vgamma9/Vdelta2+ T cells showed a stable polyclonal repertoire with shared TCRgamma sequences. Vdelta2-negative gammadelta repertoires, largely Vdelta1+, seemingly showed infection-driven waves of new clonal selection.

Bulk repertoires came from Vgamma9/Vdelta2+ or Vdelta2-negative gammadelta T cells flow-sorted from PBMC. There are many counts of this clone. Its antigen remains unidentified. The germline V gene has CDR1 TSWWSYY and CDR2 QGS. The CDR3 totals 17 residues. Deletions cut 5 bases from V and 2 bases from J, with 21 bases between. Both TRG and TRD chains were sequenced from each sorted sample. TCRdb redid clone calling on the multiplex PCR reads using CATT. The table lists 85,000 to 90,000 delta-chain clones, 1.4% of them singletons, with over 8% in the top ten. Material: gamma-delta T cells from blood. J is TRDJ1 and V is TRDV1; possible D gene TRDD3, 6 bases. The sequence came from a pool of human donors (malaria-infected and uninfected, not separated). The CDR3 here is CALGPWAQNWDTDKLIF. CDR3 nucleotides: TGTGCTCTTGGGCCTTGGGCTCAGAACTGGGATACCGATAAACTCATCTTT.